This TCR beta chain was sequenced for a study of T cell clones after liver transplantation. Turning to the study itself: Patients counted as tolerant after at least one year off all immunosuppression, enzymes not exceeding twice normal. Timepoints were pre-transplant, pre-withdrawal, and after withdrawal was completed or failed. Study-wide results and caveats: Graft donor-reactive T cells may have migrated into the graft rather than being deleted.

Sequencing was performed with immunoSEQ multiplex PCR; in TCRdb, only in-frame clones are kept and a portion is missing. Of roughly 55,000 clones listed, roughly 70% were seen once; the top ten hold 9.9%. Comments on this clone: Its antigen is unknown.

CD3+CD4+ and CD3+CD8+ cells were FACS-sorted from thawed unstimulated PBMCs. Trimming cost V 7 bases and J 0 bases, with 6 bases left between them. The CDR3 totals 12 residues. Germline V gene sequence: CDR1 MDHEN, CDR2 SYDVKM. The source of this sequence is a human patient who received a liver transplant. Some of these T cells may belong to the graft donor. V gene TRBV28 combines with J gene TRBJ1-1; D gene ambiguous. The source material was CD4+ T cells from blood, sampled around 54 months after liver transplant. The CDR3 sequence: CASKALNTEAFF. The CDR3, as DNA: TGTGCCAGCAAAGCCTTGAACACTGAAGCTTTCTTT.